This TCR beta chain was profiled in a study of blood T cell repertoires in COVID-19. Study background: COVID-19 samples, acute and convalescent, were from the United States, Italy and Spain. Sources were T cells, B-cell-depleted T cells, or PBMCs; the material itself was cDNA or gDNA.

The Seattle site enrolled patients during active infection and followed them longitudinally. Study processing details: By means of reference gene primer amplification, nucleated cell counts were estimated. Libraries were prepared by immunoSEQ multiplex PCR; TCRdb keeps only in-frame clonotypes and omits some of them. That table is the source of V, J and clone size, and D and trimming were worked out from the DNA. The sample gives a few hundred thousand clones, approximately 89% of which show up once; under 11% is in the top ten. The V gene's germline CDR1 is SGHRS and CDR2 YFSETQ. Unmatched junction bases numbered 2, after V lost 4 bases and J lost 0 bases. This CDR3 region has 15 residues.

This TCR was recovered from a woman in her twenties or thirties with COVID-19, enrolled during active disease. The V gene is TRBV5-1, the J gene TRBJ2-1; 9 bases agree with TRBD1. The sequenced sample consisted of peripheral blood. CDR3 amino acids: CASSRTGDSYNEQFF. The CDR3 DNA sequence: TGCGCCAGCAGCCGGACAGGGGACTCCTACAATGAGCAGTTCTTC.